The 30 T cell receptor beta chains reported below all come from one sample, sequenced in a study of cytomegalovirus exposure and HLA in healthy donors. This PCR relied on a set of 60 Vbeta primers and 13 Jbeta primers. Clones were sequenced by immunoSEQ multiplex PCR, and TCRdb holds only the in-frame ones, with some missing. Found here are about 200,000 clones, 78% of them singletons; the top ten hold roughly 14%. The sequencing sample was made of PBMCs. Receptors were obtained from a woman between 25 and 40 years old in good health and CMV-seropositive.

To note about this clone: The germline gene is not matched at one end of the junction; a read error may be the cause. This CDR3 reads CASSPQGLSETQYF. DNA of the CDR3: TGTGCTAGCAGCCCACAGGGGTTGTCGGAGACCCAGTACTTC. V gene TRBV7-7 combines with J gene TRBJ2-5; the match to TRBD1 covers 7 bases. Germline loops: CDR1 SSHAT, CDR2 FNYEAQ (reference sequence). The CDR3 has 14 amino acids.

J is TRBJ2-1 and V is TRBV5-4; 7 nucleotides align to TRBD2. V shed 4 bases and J 6 bases; nucleotides not matched to a gene: 7. This CDR3 has 14 residues. Germline assignment: CDR1 SGHNT and CDR2 YYREEE (reference sequence). Here the CDR3 DNA reads TGTGCCAGCAGCGGTCTAGTAGCGGGCAATGAGCAGTTCTTC. As protein: CASSGLVAGNEQFF.

This clone turned up a few times. The CDR3 loop reads CASSSGVYEQYF. CDR3 in DNA: TGTGCCAGCAGCTCAGGGGTCTACGAGCAGTACTTC. This chain joins TRBV28 and TRBJ2-7, with a weak D call TRBD1 (6 bases). This CDR3 region has 12 residues. Germline-derived CDR1 and CDR2 are MDHEN and SYDVKM. The V gene lost 6 bases and the J gene lost 3 bases, with 9 bases spanning the gap.

This clone was seen more than once but under ten times. The genes are TRBV11-2 and TRBJ1-3, with TRBD1 matching over 9 bases. The CDR3 has 19 amino acids. Germline CDR1 and CDR2: SGHAT and FQNNGV. J gave up 4 bases and V 0 bases, and 13 bases lay outside the gene matches. In nucleotides, the CDR3 is TGTGCCAGCAGCTTAGATCCACCTTCCGGGACAGGGACGGGAAACACCATATATTTT. Translation: CASSLDPPSGTGTGNTIYF.

The J gene is TRBJ2-1, the V gene TRBV6-1; 9 positions match TRBD1. J gave up 8 bases and V 10 bases, and 15 bases lay outside the gene matches. Germline CDR1 reads MNHNS; CDR2 reads SASEGT. There are 15 residues in the CDR3. The CDR3 loop reads CATLLTGTGRHEQFF. Written as DNA, the CDR3 is TGTGCCACGTTGTTAACCGGGACAGGGCGTCATGAGCAGTTCTTC.

In its sample, this clone was seen a few times. This chain connects TRBV4-1 to TRBJ1-1; 7 bases align to TRBD1. This CDR3 spans 13 amino acids. In germline, CDR1 is MGHRA, CDR2 YSYEKL. V trimming: 2 bases; J trimming: 7 bases; junction bases outside the gene matches: 4. CDR3 in DNA: TGCGCCAGCAGCCAACGCCAGGGGGGTGAAGCTTTCTTT. Its translation is CASSQRQGGEAFF.

This clone appeared once. The chain combines TRBV5-6 with TRBJ2-5, with D uncertain. This CDR3 is 11 amino acids long. Germline-derived CDR1 and CDR2 are SGHDT and YYEEEE. Trimming took 0 bases from V and 7 from J, leaving 4 bases between them. CDR3 nucleotide sequence: TGTGCCAGCAGCTTGGGAGGGACCCAGTACTTC. It is translated as CASSLGGTQYF.

This clone was seen only a few times. DNA for the CDR3: TGTGCCAGCAGTCGGGGGGAAAACAATCAGCCCCAGCATTTT. Protein: CASSRGENNQPQHF. The chain employs TRBV5-6 and TRBJ1-5, with D maybe TRBD1 (5 bases). This CDR3 spans 14 amino acids. Germline V CDR1 and CDR2: SGHDT, YYEEEE. V shed 5 bases and J shed 3 bases, with 12 bases lying between them.

Only one count was recorded for this clone. The V call is TRBV7-9, the J call TRBJ1-5; D unclear. Germline V lookup: CDR1 SEHNR, CDR2 FQNEAQ (reference sequence). This CDR3 has 13 residues. Trimming stripped 5 bases from V and 6 bases from J, with 11 bases between. The CDR3 nucleotides are TGTGCCAGCAGCCCCCAGGATAGTCAGCCCCAGCATTTT. Its protein product is CASSPQDSQPQHF.

In the case of this clone: No conserved phenylalanine or tryptophan ends this CDR3, so it is likely a read error. The chain uses TRBV2 and TRBJ2-7, with 10 bases matching TRBD1. The germline V gene has CDR1 SNHLY and CDR2 FYNNEI. The CDR3 length is 13 residues. Unmatched junction bases numbered 8, after V lost 8 bases and J lost 7 bases. CDR3 amino acids: CASSGQGVGEQYL. For the CDR3, the DNA is TGTGCCAGCTCTGGACAGGGGGTTGGGGAGCAGTACCTC.

This chain joins TRBV5-1 and TRBJ2-7; 7 positions match TRBD1. V was clipped by 0 bases and J by 6 bases; unmatched bases: 6. The CDR3 has 14 amino acids. In germline, CDR1 is SGHRS, CDR2 YFSETQ. Here the CDR3 reads CASSLGDSRGEQYF. The CDR3 coding sequence is TGCGCCAGCAGCTTGGGGGACAGCCGAGGCGAGCAGTACTTC.

The V call is TRBV5-1, the J call TRBJ2-1; no definite D call. The CDR3 extends over 17 amino acids. The germline CDR1 and CDR2 sequences are SGHRS and YFSETQ. V was cut by 4 bases and J by 0 bases, with 17 bases left in between. CDR3 amino acids: CASSKAQMTGSYNEQFF. In DNA, the CDR3 is TGCGCCAGCAGCAAAGCTCAAATGACTGGCTCCTACAATGAGCAGTTCTTC. The full variable domain, completed using reference TRBV5-1 and TRBJ2-1, is KAGVTQTPRYLIKTRGQQVTLSCSPISGHRSVSWYQQTPGQGLQFLFEYFSETQRNKGNFPGRFSGRQFSNSRSEMNVSTLELGDSALYLCASSKAQMTGSYNEQFFGPGTRLTVL.

This chain links TRBV7-9 with TRBJ1-3; 8 nucleotides align to TRBD1. Trimming at V came to 0 bases and at J to 8 bases, leaving 3 bases not matched to a gene. Germline CDR1 and CDR2: SEHNR and FQNEAQ (reference sequence). This CDR3 is built from 14 residues. The CDR3 protein is CASSLAGTGDTIYF. In nucleotides, the CDR3 is TGTGCCAGCAGCTTAGCGGGGACAGGTGACACCATATATTTT.

The chain couples TRBV2 to TRBJ2-2, with 9 positions matching TRBD1. V lost 4 bases to trimming and J lost 7 bases; unmatched junction nucleotides: 4. Germline V lookup: CDR1 SNHLY, CDR2 FYNNEI. The CDR3 spans 14 residues. This CDR3 reads CASSVRQGDGELFF. CDR3 coding DNA: TGTGCCAGCAGTGTCCGACAGGGGGACGGGGAGCTGTTTTTT.

The chain joins TRBV19 to TRBJ1-1; no clear D. This CDR3 is 14 amino acids long. V dropped 1 base and J dropped 1 base, with 7 bases sitting between them. Germline V gives CDR1 LNHDA, CDR2 SQIVND (reference sequence). Here the CDR3 reads CASSIARRNTEAFF. The CDR3 DNA sequence: TGTGCCAGTAGTATAGCGCGGAGGAACACTGAAGCTTTCTTT.

The chain has TRBV7-2 and TRBJ1-2; D is ambiguous. The germline V gene encodes CDR1 SGHTA and CDR2 FQGNSA. With 3 bases removed from V and 8 bases from J, the gap between germline ends came to 19 bases. The CDR3 covers 15 residues. CDR3 in DNA: TGTGCCAGCAGCTTTGTAACAGCCCCTACGAGAGGCTACACCTTC. This codes for CASSFVTAPTRGYTF.

The rearrangement uses TRBV18 and TRBJ1-5; TRBD1 matches 7 bases. This CDR3 spans 16 amino acids. With V trimmed by 2 bases and J by 3 bases, 7 bases remained unmatched. CDR1 is KGHSH and CDR2 is LQKENI in the germline V gene. The CDR3 DNA follows: TGTGCCAGCTCACCAAGTCAGGGGGGAAACAATCAGCCCCAGCATTTT. Its translation is CASSPSQGGNNQPQHF.

This chain links TRBV21-1 with TRBJ1-5. TRBV21-1 is termed a pseudogene. CDR3 length: 16 residues. The CDR3 DNA reads TGTGCCAGCAGCAAAAGGGGGGGGGTGATCAATCAGCCCCAGCATTTT. This encodes CASSKRGGVINQPQHF.

This clone was counted between two and nine times. V gene TRBV9 combines with J gene TRBJ2-3; TRBD1 aligns across 10 bases. Germline values: CDR1 SGDLS, CDR2 YYNGEE. This CDR3 contains 15 residues. V lost 0 bases and J lost 5; bases outside the gene matches: 3. Here the CDR3 reads CASSVGQGAGDTQYF. CDR3 coding DNA: TGTGCCAGCAGCGTAGGACAGGGGGCCGGAGATACGCAGTATTTT.

V is TRBV5-5 and J is TRBJ2-5; 7 nucleotides line up with TRBD2. The CDR3 covers 16 residues. Germline lookup yields CDR1 SGHKS and CDR2 YYEKEE (reference sequence). The V gene end was trimmed by 4 bases and the J gene end by 2 bases; junction bases not matched to a gene: 11. The CDR3: CASSRTTVGGQETQYF. DNA of the CDR3: TGTGCCAGCAGCCGGACCACGGTGGGAGGGCAAGAGACCCAGTACTTC.

The chain has TRBV11-2 and TRBJ2-5, with a possible D match to TRBD2 (5 bases). The CDR3 is made up of 16 amino acids. The germline V and J ends were trimmed by 3 bases and 3 bases, with 17 bases remaining between them. Germline CDR1 and CDR2: SGHAT and FQNNGV. The CDR3 spells CASSFLLGGGEETQYF. In nucleotides, the CDR3 is TGTGCCAGCAGCTTTCTTCTCGGCGGAGGAGAAGAGACCCAGTACTTC.

The chain has TRBV29-1 and TRBJ1-1; the match to TRBD1 covers 9 bases. Germline CDR1 and CDR2: SQVTM and ANQGSEA. The CDR3 consists of 13 residues. After removal of 7 bases from V and 5 bases from J, the junction contained 8 bases not matched to a gene. The CDR3 region has the DNA TGCAGCGCTCGGACAGGGGAATATACTGAAGCTTTCTTT. This codes for CSARTGEYTEAFF.

This clone was seen a handful of times. J is TRBJ2-5 and V is TRBV28, with 11 bases identical to TRBD2. Germline V gene lookup returns CDR1 MDHEN and CDR2 SYDVKM. The CDR3 has 15 amino acids. V was pared by 4 bases and J by 7 bases, with 8 bases of the junction left unmatched. CDR3 bases: TGTGCCAGCAGTTCCCTAGCGGGGGGTAGCGGGACCCAGTACTTC. It codes for CASSSLAGGSGTQYF.

The genes are TRBV7-9 and TRBJ2-2; the D gene is possibly TRBD1 (5 bases). V lost 5 bases and J lost 6, with 13 bases in between. The CDR3 runs to 14 residues. The germline CDR1 and CDR2 sequences are SEHNR and FQNEAQ (reference sequence). DNA for the CDR3: TGTGCCAGCAGCCGTGACCAGGGTTCCGGGGAGCTGTTTTTT. It yields the protein CASSRDQGSGELFF.

Comment on this clone: Germline is not matched at one junction end, which may reflect a read error. The genes are TRBV27 and TRBJ2-7; 10 nucleotides agree with TRBD1. The CDR3 has 14 residues. Per the germline V gene, CDR1 is MNHEY and CDR2 is SMNVEV (reference sequence). CDR3 protein: CETRDRGHLTEQYF. The CDR3 coding sequence is TGCGAAACGCGGGACAGGGGTCACCTTACGGAGCAGTACTTC.

V usage is TRBV18 and J usage is TRBJ1-1, with 7 bases identical to TRBD1. Germline CDR1 KGHSH, CDR2 LQKENI. The CDR3 runs 13 residues. The J segment lost 7 bases and the V segment lost 6 bases, leaving 8 bases of the junction unmatched. In DNA form, the CDR3 reads TGTGCCAGCTCCCATGACAGGGATGATGAAGCTTTCTTT. This sequence encodes CASSHDRDDEAFF.

The chain combines TRBV4-1 with TRBJ1-2, with a weak D call TRBD1 (6 bases). Trimming took 4 bases from V and 1 from J, leaving 19 bases between them. The germline gives CDR1 MGHRA, CDR2 YSYEKL. The CDR3 is 17 residues long. This chain's CDR3 is CASSLRPGQNINYGYTF. The CDR3 nucleotides are TGCGCCAGCAGCCTAAGGCCCGGACAGAACATTAACTATGGCTACACCTTC.

The CDR3 loop is CASSGTVEKLFF. CDR3 nucleotides: TGTGCCAGCAGTGGGACAGTCGAAAAACTGTTTTTT. The chain combines TRBV7-2 with TRBJ1-4; 7 nucleotides line up with TRBD1. The V gene end was trimmed by 6 bases and the J gene end by 8 bases; junction bases not matched to a gene: 3. Per germline, CDR1 SGHTA and CDR2 FQGNSA. The CDR3 covers 12 residues.

The chain employs TRBV11-3 and TRBJ2-7; TRBD1 is a possible D gene (5 bases). This CDR3 contains 14 residues. CDR1 and CDR2 (germline): SGHNT, YENEEA. Trimming pared 0 bases from V and 3 bases from J, leaving 9 bases between. The CDR3 reads CASSLEDRYYEQYF. The CDR3 DNA follows: TGTGCCAGCAGCTTAGAAGACAGATACTACGAGCAGTACTTC.

This chain connects TRBV18 to TRBJ2-4; possible D gene TRBD1, 5 bases. Per the germline V gene, CDR1 is KGHSH and CDR2 is LQKENI. The CDR3 contains 13 residues. V was clipped by 2 bases and J by 8 bases, with 10 bases between them. DNA for the CDR3: TGTGCCAGCTCACCAAGTGGCAGGGACATTCAGTACTTC. Amino acid sequence: CASSPSGRDIQYF.